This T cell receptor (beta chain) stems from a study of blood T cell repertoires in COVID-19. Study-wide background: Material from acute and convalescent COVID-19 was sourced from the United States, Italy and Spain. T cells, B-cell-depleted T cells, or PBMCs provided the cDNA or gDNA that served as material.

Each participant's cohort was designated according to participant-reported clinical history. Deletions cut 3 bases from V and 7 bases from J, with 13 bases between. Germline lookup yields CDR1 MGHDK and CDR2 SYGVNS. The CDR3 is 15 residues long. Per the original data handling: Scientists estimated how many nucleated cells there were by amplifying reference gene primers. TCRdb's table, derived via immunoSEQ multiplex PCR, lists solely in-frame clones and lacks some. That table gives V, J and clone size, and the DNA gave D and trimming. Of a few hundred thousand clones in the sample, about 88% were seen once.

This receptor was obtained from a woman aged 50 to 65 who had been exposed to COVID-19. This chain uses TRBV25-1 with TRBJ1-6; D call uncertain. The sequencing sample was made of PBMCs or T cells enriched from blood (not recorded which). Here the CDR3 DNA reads TGTGCCAGCAGTGACTTAGCGCGAGGGAATTCACCCCTCCACTTT. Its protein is CASSDLARGNSPLHF.